This T cell receptor beta chain was obtained from a study of technical replicates of blood from a handful of donors. Using immunoSEQ multiplex PCR, the repertoire was profiled, and TCRdb retains in-frame clones only, with some absent. The repertoire includes around 100,000 clones, roughly 94% of them detected once, and approximately 0.33% sits in the top ten. The CDR3 extends over 15 amino acids. The ends lost 6 bases at V and 7 bases at J; junction bases unmatched: 9. CDR1 MNHEY and CDR2 SVGAGI come from the germline V gene. The clonotype was recovered from a human donor in good health. V and J are TRBV6-5 and TRBJ1-4, with 9 bases fitting TRBD1. The sample was T cells isolated from PBMCs. CDR3 DNA: TGTGCCAGCAGCCTAAGAGGACAGGGGCCTGAAAAACTGTTTTTT. Translating gives CASSLRGQGPEKLFF.